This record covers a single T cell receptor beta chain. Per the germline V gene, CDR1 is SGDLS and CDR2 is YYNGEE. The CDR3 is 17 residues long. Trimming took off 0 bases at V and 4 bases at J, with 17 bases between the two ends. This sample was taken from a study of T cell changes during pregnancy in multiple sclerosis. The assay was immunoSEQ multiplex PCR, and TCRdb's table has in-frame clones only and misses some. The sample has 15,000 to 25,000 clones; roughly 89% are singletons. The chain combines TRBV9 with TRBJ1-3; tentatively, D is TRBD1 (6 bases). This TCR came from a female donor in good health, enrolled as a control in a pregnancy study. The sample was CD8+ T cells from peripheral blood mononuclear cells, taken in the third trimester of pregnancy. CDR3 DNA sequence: TGTGCCAGCAGCGTAGCGGGGCGGGGGGCGAACGGAAACACCATATATTTT. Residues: CASSVAGRGANGNTIYF. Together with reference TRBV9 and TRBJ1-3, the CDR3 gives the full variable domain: DSGVTQTPKHLITATGQRVTLRCSPRSGDLSVYWYQQSLDQGLQFLIQYYNGEERAKGNILERFSAQQFPDLHSELNLSSLELGDSALYFCASSVAGRGANGNTIYFGEGSWLTVV.